The 9 T cell receptor beta chains below come from one sample, sequenced in a study of shared clonotypes between healthy human individuals (dated by TCRdb to the early 2020s). Libraries were built with the immunoSEQ multiplex PCR assay. This immuneACCESS table, as held by TCRdb, lists in-frame sequences with V and J called but not all clones. Of the missing ones, under half trace to an unresolved V gene in checked studies; the others have no known cause. Here the sample has nearly 1,000,000 clones; around three quarters occur a single time. The top ten clones comprise around 1.5% of the sample. Sequencing was performed on memory CD4+ T cells sorted from blood. The cell subset or site label of this sample denotes: CD45RA-negative fraction. The receptor source for this set is a man aged 18-30 years in good health.

This chain joins TRBV28 and TRBJ2-7; a weak D match, TRBD2 (6 bases). From germline, CDR1 is MDHEN and CDR2 SYDVKM. Trimming removed 4 bases from V and 2 bases from J, with 12 bases in between. The CDR3 spans 14 residues. The CDR3: CASSWGDGTYEQYF. DNA for the CDR3: TGTGCCAGCAGTTGGGGGGACGGAACCTACGAGCAGTACTTC.

At least ten counts were recorded for this clone. V and J are TRBV10-3 and TRBJ1-2, with TRBD1 as a possible D gene (5 bases). CDR1 is ENHRY, CDR2 SYGVKD, per germline. V dropped 2 bases and J dropped 0 bases, with 10 bases sitting between them. This CDR3 contains 15 residues. For the CDR3, the DNA is TGTGCCATCAGTGAGGGGACCGAACCTAACTATGGCTACACCTTC. It translates to CAISEGTEPNYGYTF.

This chain links TRBV14 with TRBJ2-1; the D gene is possibly TRBD1 (5 bases). The CDR3 spans 13 residues. Germline CDR1 is SGHDN and CDR2 is FVKESK. The V end was cut by 4 bases, the J end by 12 bases, with 16 bases between. Here the CDR3 reads CASSRGSPSVQFF. CDR3 in DNA: TGTGCCAGCAGCCGGGGCAGCCCAAGTGTGCAGTTCTTC.

J is TRBJ1-4 and V is TRBV6-1; TRBD1 matches 7 bases. Germline loops: CDR1 MNHNS, CDR2 SASEGT. V lost 2 bases and J lost 13; bases outside the gene matches: 1. CDR3 size: 11 residues. DNA of the CDR3: TGTGCCAGCAGTGAAAACAGGGGACTGTTTTTT. This sequence encodes CASSENRGLFF.

In this sample, this clone turned up once. The rearrangement links TRBV2 to TRBJ2-3; D gene uncertain. The V gene's germline CDR1 is SNHLY and CDR2 FYNNEI. The germline V and J ends were trimmed by 3 bases and 2 bases, with 12 bases remaining between them. This CDR3 is 15 amino acids long. The CDR3 DNA reads as TGTGCCAGCAGTGAGCGGCGACGGATCACAGATACGCAGTATTTT. Residues: CASSERRRITDTQYF.

This clone was picked up many times. The V call is TRBV6-5, the J call TRBJ2-3; 8 positions match TRBD1. Germline lookup yields CDR1 MNHEY and CDR2 SVGAGI. The CDR3 consists of 12 residues. J gave up 12 bases and V 6 bases, and 8 bases lay outside the gene matches. Here the CDR3 reads CASSPGQGFQYF. The CDR3 coding sequence is TGTGCCAGCAGCCCCGGACAGGGCTTCCAGTATTTT.

The V call is TRBV4-1, the J call TRBJ2-7; tentatively, D is TRBD1 or TRBD2 (6 bases each). From germline, CDR1 is MGHRA and CDR2 YSYEKL. V was trimmed by 4 bases and J by 5 bases, leaving 21 bases between them. CDR3 length equals 16 residues. The CDR3 DNA reads as TGCGCCAGCAGCCTAAGGGGGGCGGACTATTCCGACGAGCAGTACTTC. Translation: CASSLRGADYSDEQYF.

The J gene is TRBJ2-5, the V gene TRBV6-4; 8 nucleotides agree with TRBD1. Germline CDR1 and CDR2: MRHNA and SNTAGT. The CDR3 loop spans 14 amino acids. J lost 4 bases, V lost 4 bases, and 5 bases had no gene match. The CDR3 protein is CASSATTGVETQYF. The CDR3 DNA reads TGTGCCAGCAGTGCCACGACAGGGGTAGAGACCCAGTACTTC.

This clone was observed many times. J is TRBJ1-4 and V is TRBV6-6, with TRBD1 matching 7 bases. The germline CDR1 and CDR2 sequences are MNHNY and SVGAGI (reference sequence). The CDR3 is made up of 13 amino acids. The trim removed 7 bases at V and 15 bases at J, leaving 14 bases unmatched. The CDR3 here is CASTTGFRGLMFF. The DNA of the CDR3 is TGTGCCAGCACGACAGGGTTTCGGGGTTTGATGTTTTTT.